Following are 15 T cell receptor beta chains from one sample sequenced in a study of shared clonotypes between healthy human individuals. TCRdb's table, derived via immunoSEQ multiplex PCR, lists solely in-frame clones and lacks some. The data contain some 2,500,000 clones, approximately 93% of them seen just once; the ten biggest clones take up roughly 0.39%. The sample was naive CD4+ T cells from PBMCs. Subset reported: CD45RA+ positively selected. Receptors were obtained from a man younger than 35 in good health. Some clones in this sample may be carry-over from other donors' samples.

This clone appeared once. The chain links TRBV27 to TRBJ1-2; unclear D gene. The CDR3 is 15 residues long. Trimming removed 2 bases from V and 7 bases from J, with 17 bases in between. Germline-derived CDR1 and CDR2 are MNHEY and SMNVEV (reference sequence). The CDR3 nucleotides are TGTGCCAGCAGTTTAAAGCACACCCTCACGGGTGGCTACACCTTC. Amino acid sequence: CASSLKHTLTGGYTF.

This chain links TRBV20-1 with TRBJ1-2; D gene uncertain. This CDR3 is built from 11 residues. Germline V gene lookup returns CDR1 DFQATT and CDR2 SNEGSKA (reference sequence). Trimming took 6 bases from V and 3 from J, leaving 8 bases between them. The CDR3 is CSAPDYYGYTF. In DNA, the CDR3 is TGCAGTGCCCCCGACTACTATGGCTACACCTTC.

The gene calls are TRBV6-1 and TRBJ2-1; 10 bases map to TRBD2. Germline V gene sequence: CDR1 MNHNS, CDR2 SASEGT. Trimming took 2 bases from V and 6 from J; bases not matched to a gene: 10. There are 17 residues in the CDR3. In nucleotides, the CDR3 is TGTGCCAGCAGTGAAACAATGCTAGCGGGAGCAATCAATGAGCAGTTCTTC. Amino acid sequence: CASSETMLAGAINEQFF.

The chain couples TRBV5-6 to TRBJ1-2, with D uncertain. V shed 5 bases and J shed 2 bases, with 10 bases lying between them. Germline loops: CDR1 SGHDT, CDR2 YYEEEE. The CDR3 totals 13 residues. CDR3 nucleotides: TGTGCCAGCAGGAAGGGCAGAAACTATGGCTACACCTTC. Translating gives CASRKGRNYGYTF.

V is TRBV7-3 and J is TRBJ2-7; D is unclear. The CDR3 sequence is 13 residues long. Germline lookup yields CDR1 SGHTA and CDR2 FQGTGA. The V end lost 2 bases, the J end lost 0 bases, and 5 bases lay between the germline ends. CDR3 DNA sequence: TGTGCCAGCAGCTTACAGCACTCCTACGAGCAGTACTTC. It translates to CASSLQHSYEQYF.

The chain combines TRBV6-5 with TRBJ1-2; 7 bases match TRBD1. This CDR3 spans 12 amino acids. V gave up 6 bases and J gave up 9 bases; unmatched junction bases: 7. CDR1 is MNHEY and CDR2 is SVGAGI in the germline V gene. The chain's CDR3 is CASRSTGISYTF. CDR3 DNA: TGTGCCAGCAGATCGACAGGGATAAGCTACACCTTC.

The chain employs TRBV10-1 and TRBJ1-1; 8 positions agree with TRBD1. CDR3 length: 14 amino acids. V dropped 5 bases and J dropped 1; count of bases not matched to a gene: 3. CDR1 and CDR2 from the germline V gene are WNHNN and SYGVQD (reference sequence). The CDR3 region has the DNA TGCGCCAGCAGTACAGGGGGATCGAACACTGAAGCTTTCTTT. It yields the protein CASSTGGSNTEAFF.

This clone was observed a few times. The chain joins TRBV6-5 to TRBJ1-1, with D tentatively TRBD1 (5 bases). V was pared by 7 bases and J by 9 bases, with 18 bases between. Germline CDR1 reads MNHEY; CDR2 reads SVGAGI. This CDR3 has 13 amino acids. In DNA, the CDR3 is TGTGCCAGCAATCGGGACGCCGGAGGGAAAGCTTTCTTT. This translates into CASNRDAGGKAFF.

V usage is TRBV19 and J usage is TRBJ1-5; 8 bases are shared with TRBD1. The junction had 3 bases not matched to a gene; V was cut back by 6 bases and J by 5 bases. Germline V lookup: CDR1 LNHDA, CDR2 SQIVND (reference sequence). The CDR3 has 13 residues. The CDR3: CASRDREDQPQHF. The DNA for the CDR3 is TGTGCCAGTAGGGACAGGGAGGATCAGCCCCAGCATTTT. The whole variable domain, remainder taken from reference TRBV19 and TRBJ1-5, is DGGITQSPKYLFRKEGQNVTLSCEQNLNHDAMYWYRQDPGQGLRLIYYSQIVNDFQKGDIAEGYSVSREKKESFPLTVTSAQKNPTAFYLCASRDREDQPQHFGDGTRLSIL.

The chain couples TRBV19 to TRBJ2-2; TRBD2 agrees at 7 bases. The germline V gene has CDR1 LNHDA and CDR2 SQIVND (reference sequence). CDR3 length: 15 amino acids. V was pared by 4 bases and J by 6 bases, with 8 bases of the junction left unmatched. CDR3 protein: CASSRASGAPGELFF. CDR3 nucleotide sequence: TGTGCCAGTAGTAGGGCTAGCGGTGCCCCCGGGGAGCTGTTTTTT.

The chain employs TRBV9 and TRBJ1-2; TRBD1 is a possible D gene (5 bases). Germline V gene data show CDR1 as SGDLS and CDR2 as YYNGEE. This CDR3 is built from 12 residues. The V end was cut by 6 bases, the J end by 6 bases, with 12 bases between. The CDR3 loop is CASTRRGDGYTF. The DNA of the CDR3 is TGTGCCAGCACTCGGAGGGGCGATGGCTACACCTTC.

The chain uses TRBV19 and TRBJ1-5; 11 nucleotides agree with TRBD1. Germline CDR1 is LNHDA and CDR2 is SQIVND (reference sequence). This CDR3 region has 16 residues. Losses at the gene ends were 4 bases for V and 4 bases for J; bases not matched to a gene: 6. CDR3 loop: CASSKMGQGGNQPQHF. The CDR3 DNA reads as TGTGCCAGTAGTAAAATGGGACAGGGGGGGAATCAGCCCCAGCATTTT.

The CDR3 DNA follows: TGTGCCAGCAGTTTGTTACAGGGGGTGGAAGAGACCCAGTACTTC. It yields the protein CASSLLQGVEETQYF. V gene TRBV27 combines with J gene TRBJ2-5; 8 bases agree with TRBD1. Germline CDR1 MNHEY, CDR2 SMNVEV (reference sequence). The CDR3 is 15 residues long. V trimming: 3 bases; J trimming: 3 bases; junction bases outside the gene matches: 6.

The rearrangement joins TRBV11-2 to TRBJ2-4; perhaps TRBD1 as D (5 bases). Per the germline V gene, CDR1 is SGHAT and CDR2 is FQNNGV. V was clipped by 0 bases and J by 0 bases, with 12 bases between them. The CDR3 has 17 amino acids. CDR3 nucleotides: TGTGCCAGCAGCTTAGAGGCGCAGGGTCGAGCCAAAAACATTCAGTACTTC. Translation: CASSLEAQGRAKNIQYF. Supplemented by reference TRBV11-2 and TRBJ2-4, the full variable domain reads EAGVAQSPRYKIIEKRQSVAFWCNPISGHATLYWYQQILGQGPKLLIQFQNNGVVDDSQLPKDRFSAERLKGVDSTLKIQPAKLEDSAVYLCASSLEAQGRAKNIQYFGAGTRLSVL.

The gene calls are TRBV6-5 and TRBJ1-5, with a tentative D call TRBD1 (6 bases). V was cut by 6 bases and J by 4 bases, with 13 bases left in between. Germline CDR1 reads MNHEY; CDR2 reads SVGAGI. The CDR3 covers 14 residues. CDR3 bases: TGTGCCAGCAGCACCTCGGACAGTAATCAGCCCCAGCATTTT. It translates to CASSTSDSNQPQHF.